This T cell receptor beta chain derives from a study of blood T cells in healthy people across ages. Study overall: Using template switching, researchers captured about one barcoded beta molecule for each two T cells. General observations from the study: With donor CMV status unknown, expanded clonotype changes were possibly confounded.

The CDR3 extends over 15 amino acids. Trimming stripped 7 bases from V and 3 bases from J, with 17 bases between. Germline-derived CDR1 and CDR2 are SNHLY and FYNNEI. Caucasian individuals from Russia who were healthy and aged about 6 to 95 acted as donors. Extracted total RNA amounted to at least 5.5 micrograms for each sample. Using a J-beta primer mix together with a sample-barcoded 5' primer, a second PCR was run for roughly 6 to 11 cycles. TCRdb re-called the 5' RACE reads through MiXCR, storing one row per CDR3 protein. The data contain some 700,000 distinct CDR3 sequences, roughly 44% of them singletons. On this clonotype: The target antigen is unknown.

The V call is TRBV2, the J call TRBJ2-3; perhaps TRBD2 as D (5 bases). The sequenced material came from blood. The receptor comes from a woman aged 60 to 75 in good health. The CDR3 protein is CASTITGMRTDTQYF. The CDR3 nucleotides read TGTGCCAGCACCATCACCGGGATGAGAACAGATACGCAGTATTTT.